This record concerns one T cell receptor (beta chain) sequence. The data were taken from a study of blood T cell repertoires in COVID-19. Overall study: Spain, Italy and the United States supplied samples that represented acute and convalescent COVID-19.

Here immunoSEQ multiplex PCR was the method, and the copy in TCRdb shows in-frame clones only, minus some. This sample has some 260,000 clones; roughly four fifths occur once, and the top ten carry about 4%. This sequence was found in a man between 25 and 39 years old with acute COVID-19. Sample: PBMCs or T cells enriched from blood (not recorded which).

CDR3 DNA sequence: TGTGCCAGCAGCTATATAAATGAGCAGTTCTTC. Its translation: CASSYINEQFF. The chain recombines TRBV5-8 with TRBJ2-1; D unresolved. The CDR3 has 11 residues. The germline V gene encodes CDR1 SGHTS and CDR2 YDEGEE. V lost 3 bases to trimming and J lost 7 bases, with 5 bases between them.